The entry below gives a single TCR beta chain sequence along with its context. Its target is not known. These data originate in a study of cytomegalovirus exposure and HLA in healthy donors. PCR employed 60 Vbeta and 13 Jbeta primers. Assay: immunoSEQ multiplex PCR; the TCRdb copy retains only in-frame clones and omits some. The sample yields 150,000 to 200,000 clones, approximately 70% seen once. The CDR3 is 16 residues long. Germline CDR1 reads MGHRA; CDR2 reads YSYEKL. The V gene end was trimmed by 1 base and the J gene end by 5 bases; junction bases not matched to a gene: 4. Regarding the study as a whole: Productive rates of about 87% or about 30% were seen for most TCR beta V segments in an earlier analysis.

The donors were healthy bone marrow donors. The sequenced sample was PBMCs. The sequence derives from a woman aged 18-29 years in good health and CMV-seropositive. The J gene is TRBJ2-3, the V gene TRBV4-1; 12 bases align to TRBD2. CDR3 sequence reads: CASSQGLAGVLDTQYF. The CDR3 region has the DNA TGCGCCAGCAGCCAAGGACTAGCGGGGGTTTTAGATACGCAGTATTTT.